These 26 T cell receptor beta chains share one sample of origin, sequenced in a study of monozygotic twins with inflammatory bowel disease. Using the 5' RACE reads, TCRdb records one entry per CDR3 protein without DNA. Its listing shows a few hundred thousand distinct CDR3 sequences. Input material: blood. All receptors derive from a human donor with ulcerative colitis or Crohn's disease, or a healthy co-twin of an affected twin (not recorded which).

The chain joins TRBV29-1 to TRBJ1-2; the TCRdb call, TRBD1, lacks DNA for checking. This CDR3 has 14 amino acids. Germline CDR1 SQVTM, CDR2 ANQGSEA. CDR3 in amino acids: CSYGSTGANYGYTF.

The CDR3 loop reads CASSLVTATTGELFF. The V call is TRBV5-1, the J call TRBJ2-2. The CDR3 spans 15 residues. Per the germline V gene, CDR1 is SGHRS and CDR2 is YFSETQ.

The chain is built from TRBV2 and TRBJ2-7. The CDR3 consists of 11 residues. Germline CDR1 is SNHLY and CDR2 is FYNNEI. CDR3 region: CASTQQSEQYF.

J is TRBJ1-5 and V is TRBV20-1; with no DNA, the TCRdb D assignment of TRBD1 cannot be verified. The CDR3 spans 15 residues. Germline-derived CDR1 and CDR2 are DFQATT and SNEGSKA (reference sequence). CDR3 amino acids: CSARAGTGVGQPQHF.

The chain links TRBV7-2 to TRBJ2-3; TCRdb designates TRBD2, a call that cannot be tested without DNA. Germline V gene sequence: CDR1 SGHTA, CDR2 FQGNSA. This CDR3 spans 14 amino acids. CDR3: CASSFQSSGEVQYF.

The V and J genes are TRBV9 and TRBJ2-5; no DNA is available, so the TRBD2 call from TCRdb remains unchecked. The CDR3 spans 15 residues. CDR1 SGDLS and CDR2 YYNGEE come from the germline V gene. The CDR3 loop is CASSAGRARGETQYF.

CDR3 sequence reads: CASSARDRRGDTQYF. The chain carries TRBV7-2 and TRBJ2-3; without DNA, the TCRdb call of TRBD1 cannot be checked. The CDR3 runs 15 residues. CDR1 and CDR2 from the germline V gene are SGHTA and FQGNSA. Using reference TRBV7-2 and TRBJ2-3 for the parts outside the CDR3, the full variable domain is GAGVSQSPSNKVTEKGKDVELRCDPISGHTALYWYRQSLGQGLEFLIYFQGNSAPDKSGLPSDRFSAERTGGSVSTLTIQRTQQEDSAVYLCASSARDRRGDTQYFGPGTRLTVL.

J is TRBJ2-1 and V is TRBV7-8; the TCRdb D gene call, TRBD1, has no DNA to confirm it. Germline CDR1 and CDR2: SGHVS and FQNEAQ. The CDR3 totals 16 residues. The CDR3 is CASYGGWDRGNNEQFF.

The gene calls are TRBV4-2 and TRBJ1-2; TCRdb calls TRBD1, which cannot be checked without DNA. The CDR3 loop spans 15 amino acids. The germline CDR1 and CDR2 sequences are LGHNA and YNFKEQ. The CDR3 is CASSHRDTANYGYTF.

The J gene is TRBJ2-7, the V gene TRBV20-1; TCRdb returns TRBD1, unconfirmable since there is no DNA. The CDR3 runs 12 residues. In germline, CDR1 is DFQATT, CDR2 SNEGSKA (reference sequence). CDR3: CSACRDIYEQYF.

This chain links TRBV7-3 with TRBJ2-6. The CDR3 is made up of 14 amino acids. From germline, CDR1 is SGHTA and CDR2 FQGTGA. CDR3 amino acids: CASSLMGGANVLTF.

The chain links TRBV5-1 to TRBJ2-1; TCRdb's assignment of TRBD1 cannot be checked, as there is no DNA. CDR3 length: 13 amino acids. Germline assignment: CDR1 SGHRS and CDR2 YFSETQ. CDR3 loop: CASSLGQGNEQFF.

This sequence joins TRBV12-3 or TRBV12-4 and TRBJ2-3. This CDR3 region has 15 residues. CDR3: CASSLDASSSDTQYF.

The chain carries TRBV6-1 and TRBJ1-5; TCRdb names TRBD1, which stays unverified in the absence of DNA. This CDR3 has 15 residues. CDR1 and CDR2 from the germline V gene are MNHNS and SASEGT. The CDR3 sequence: CASSADRTSNQPQHF.

The CDR3: CATSRVLETQYF. The chain combines TRBV15 with TRBJ2-5. The length of the CDR3 is 12 residues. Per the germline V gene, CDR1 is LNHNV and CDR2 is YYDKDF (reference sequence).

The J gene is TRBJ1-1, the V gene TRBV5-1; TCRdb picks TRBD1, but there is no DNA to check that call. Germline-derived CDR1 and CDR2 are SGHRS and YFSETQ. This CDR3 spans 15 amino acids. CDR3 residues: CASSLGGTDVTEAFF.

The chain is built from TRBV12-3 or TRBV12-4 and TRBJ2-7. This CDR3 is built from 12 residues. The CDR3 reads CASSLQVRPEYF.

V and J are TRBV7-2 and TRBJ1-2; absent DNA, TCRdb's TRBD1 call cannot be checked. Germline V gives CDR1 SGHTA, CDR2 FQGNSA. CDR3 length equals 15 residues. The CDR3 loop reads CASSPVPGTGYGYTF.

The rearrangement uses TRBV20-1 and TRBJ2-1. The CDR3 contains 15 residues. CDR1 is DFQATT and CDR2 is SNEGSKA in the germline V gene (reference sequence). CDR3 region: CSARERRLSYNEQFF.

This rearrangement joins TRBV6-5 to TRBJ2-7; TCRdb lists TRBD1, though no DNA is available to test this call. Per the germline V gene, CDR1 is MNHEY and CDR2 is SVGAGI. The CDR3 runs 12 residues. The CDR3 spells CASGQRGYEQYF.

The CDR3 sequence is CSADPDAGTDTQYF. The V gene is TRBV20-1, the J gene TRBJ2-3. Germline V gene lookup returns CDR1 DFQATT and CDR2 SNEGSKA (reference sequence). This CDR3 region has 14 residues.

The CDR3 here is CASSSTRPTDTQYF. V and J are TRBV6-5 and TRBJ2-3. This CDR3 is built from 14 residues. Germline V gives CDR1 MNHEY, CDR2 SVGAGI.

The rearrangement joins TRBV5-1 to TRBJ2-7; TCRdb's D call, TRBD1, is unchecked because there is no DNA. This CDR3 contains 14 residues. Germline V CDR1 and CDR2: SGHRS, YFSETQ. Here the CDR3 reads CASSRTVSSYEQYF.

The chain links TRBV4-3 to TRBJ1-6. The CDR3 spans 18 residues. Per the germline V gene, CDR1 is LGHNA and CDR2 is YSLEER. This chain's CDR3 is CASSPLGGASSYNSPLHF.

The chain is built from TRBV19 and TRBJ2-7; the D call of TRBD1 rests on TCRdb alone, since no DNA is present to check it. The CDR3 has 14 residues. The germline gives CDR1 LNHDA, CDR2 SQIVND (reference sequence). This CDR3 is CASSRQDATYEQYF.

The chain links TRBV30 to TRBJ2-3; with no DNA, the TCRdb D assignment of TRBD2 cannot be verified. The germline V gene encodes CDR1 GTSNPN and CDR2 SVGIG (reference sequence). The CDR3 totals 14 residues. CDR3 amino acids: CAWSGPYSTDTQYF.